This T cell receptor beta chain was obtained from a study of T cells after yellow fever vaccination. Study in general: Preparation of fractions with low cell numbers was performed using SMART-Seq v4 Ultra Low Input.

This CDR3 comprises 20 residues. Germline V gives CDR1 DFQATT, CDR2 SNEGSKA (reference sequence). The V segment lost 3 bases and the J segment 1 base; nucleotides outside the gene matches: 17. Study-level results: Detected again after the booster were most primary-vaccination clones, at 96% CD4 and approximately 87% CD8.

As regards this clonotype: What it binds is not known.

MiXCR, run by TCRdb on the 5' RACE reads, gives a single entry per CDR3 protein. The sample lists 200,000 to 300,000 distinct CDR3 sequences; about 7% were seen once. The TCR sequence derives from a man aged 25 to 40 who received the YFV17D yellow fever vaccine. The source material was CD4+ T cells sorted from PBMCs, sampled on the day of the yellow fever booster vaccination. J is TRBJ2-1 and V is TRBV20-1, with TRBD2 matching over 11 bases. CDR3 in amino acids: CSASPIPSGRIQGSYNEQFF. The CDR3 DNA sequence: TGCAGTGCTAGCCCTATTCCTAGCGGGAGGATCCAGGGGTCCTACAATGAGCAGTTCTTC.